This TCR beta chain is drawn from a study of blood T cell repertoires in COVID-19. V was clipped by 3 bases and J by 15 bases, with 16 bases between them. CDR1 is SGHTS, CDR2 YDEGEE, per germline. The length of the CDR3 is 12 residues. Here immunoSEQ multiplex PCR was the method, and the copy in TCRdb shows in-frame clones only, minus some. Among around 120,000 clones listed, 65% to 80% were seen once. The receptor was derived from a human donor with acute or convalescent COVID-19. The donor label of this sample is uncertain. Input material: peripheral blood. The J gene is TRBJ2-1, the V gene TRBV5-8; possible D gene TRBD1, 7 bases. The CDR3 is CASSWARGVSFF. The CDR3 DNA follows: TGTGCCAGCAGCTGGGCCAGGGGGGTTTCGTTCTTC.